What follows is one T cell receptor (beta chain) and its context. The CDR3 has 14 residues. Germline CDR1 is SGHRS and CDR2 is YFSETQ. Deletions cut 3 bases from V and 2 bases from J, with 9 bases between. PCR involved 60 Vbeta and 13 Jbeta primers. TCRdb's table, derived via immunoSEQ multiplex PCR, lists solely in-frame clones and lacks some. The profile shows some 200,000 clones, approximately 84% of them singletons. This record comes from a study of cytomegalovirus exposure and HLA in healthy donors. Every donor was a healthy person donating bone marrow. Material: PBMCs. This TCR came from a woman in her thirties or forties in good health and CMV-seronegative. V and J are TRBV5-1 and TRBJ1-3; D unresolved. The CDR3 reads CASSSDNPGNTIYF. The CDR3 coding sequence is TGCGCCAGCAGCTCAGACAACCCTGGAAACACCATATATTTT.